The 12 T cell receptor beta chains below all came from one sample that was sequenced in a study of regulatory T cells in long-lasting Graves disease. Library construction for TCR beta used iRepertoire HTBI primers and Arm-PCR of CDR3 regions. TCRdb used MiXCR to reprocess the multiplex PCR reads, holding one entry per CDR3 protein. The sample holds 510,000 or so distinct CDR3 sequences; approximately 12% are singletons and the top ten take about 8.3%. The time point is: newly diagnosed GD, antithyroid drugs for less than 3 months. Extracted PBMC RNA gave rise to the TCR library. This sample was also put to use in a study of T cells in Graves' hyperthyroidism and ophthalmopathy.

The material sequenced was peripheral blood mononuclear cells (PBMCs), taken at new diagnosis, from a patient treated with antithyroid drugs. The receptors stem from a woman in her twenties or thirties with Graves disease.

The table lists this clonotype with a count of one. A single base separates this from a much larger clone, so it may be a read error. The chain employs TRBV20-1 and TRBJ2-7, with 10 nucleotides matching TRBD2. V lost 3 bases and J lost 6; bases outside the gene matches: 8. There are 14 residues in the CDR3. Germline CDR1 reads DFQATT; CDR2 reads SNEGSKA (reference sequence). Here the CDR3 reads CSARRAGGLCEQYF. In DNA form, the CDR3 reads TGCAGTGCTAGGAGAGCGGGAGGGCTCTGCGAGCAGTACTTC.

The chain has TRBV28 and TRBJ2-5; D is unresolved. The ends were cut back, 8 bases at V and 1 base at J, with 11 bases in the middle. Germline V CDR1 and CDR2: MDHEN, SYDVKM. CDR3 length: 13 amino acids. CDR3 nucleotide sequence: TGTGCCAGCGGCTACGGAGTCCAAGAGACCCAGTACTTC. The encoded protein is CASGYGVQETQYF.

This clonotype was counted a few times. V and J are TRBV6-2 or TRBV6-3 and TRBJ2-1, with TRBD1 matching 7 bases. Germline V gene data show CDR1 as MNHEY and CDR2 as SVGEGT. This CDR3 region has 15 residues. Trimming took 2 bases from V and 5 from J; bases not matched to a gene: 6. The CDR3 coding sequence is TGTGCCAGCAGTTACGATAGGGGGCTTCACAATGAGCAGTTCTTC. It translates to CASSYDRGLHNEQFF.

This clonotype appeared a few times. This chain uses TRBV4-3 with TRBJ2-3; TRBD2 aligns across 12 bases. V gave up 0 bases and J gave up 1 base; unmatched junction bases: 8. The germline V gene has CDR1 LGHNA and CDR2 YSLEER. This CDR3 spans 19 amino acids. Here the CDR3 DNA reads TGCGCCAGCAGCCAAGAACCTCCGGGACTAGCGGGCCGCACAGATACGCAGTATTTT. This translates into CASSQEPPGLAGRTDTQYF.

This clonotype has a count of ten or more. The chain is built from TRBV12-3 or TRBV12-4 and TRBJ1-1; D is undetermined. The CDR3 is 14 amino acids. V lost 5 bases and J 5 bases, leaving 15 bases between the germline ends. CDR3 nucleotides: TGTGCCAGCAGTCCTCGCCCTCGAGGGACTGAAGCTTTCTTT. The encoded protein is CASSPRPRGTEAFF.

V gene TRBV19 combines with J gene TRBJ2-2; the D is unclear. Germline lookup yields CDR1 LNHDA and CDR2 SQIVND (reference sequence). The CDR3 loop spans 15 amino acids. V lost 4 bases and J 9 bases, leaving 18 bases between the germline ends. CDR3 in DNA: TGTGCCAGTAGTAAGAGTTTGGAGTCGGCCCGGGAGCTGTTTTTT. This sequence encodes CASSKSLESARELFF.

V gene TRBV4-1 combines with J gene TRBJ1-1; perhaps TRBD1 as D (6 bases). CDR3 length: 15 amino acids. Between the trimmed V and J ends, which lost 0 bases and 4 bases, there was a span of 12 bases. Germline V lookup: CDR1 MGHRA, CDR2 YSYEKL. CDR3 loop: CASSQEWGHRTEAFF. Here the CDR3 DNA reads TGCGCCAGCAGCCAAGAATGGGGACATCGCACTGAAGCTTTCTTT.

The gene calls are TRBV27 and TRBJ2-7; D remains unclear. Per germline, CDR1 MNHEY and CDR2 SMNVEV (reference sequence). Between the trimmed V and J ends, which lost 5 bases and 6 bases, there was a span of 14 bases. CDR3 length: 13 amino acids. The CDR3 sequence is CASSTLGGGEQYF. As DNA, the CDR3 is TGTGCCAGCAGTACGCTAGGCGGCGGCGAGCAGTACTTC.

This clonotype was observed a few times. The genes are TRBV11-1 and TRBJ1-4, with 7 nucleotides matching TRBD1. The CDR3 has 15 amino acids. Per germline, CDR1 SGHAT and CDR2 FQDESV (reference sequence). V shed 1 base, J shed 4 bases, and the junction held 3 bases outside the gene matches. The CDR3: CASSLGGQLNEKLFF. The CDR3 DNA reads as TGTGCCAGCAGCTTAGGGGGACAGCTTAATGAAAAACTGTTTTTT.

The gene calls are TRBV11-2 and TRBJ2-5; 9 nucleotides match TRBD1. The CDR3 sequence is 14 residues long. Trimming at V came to 3 bases and at J to 7 bases, leaving 6 bases not matched to a gene. Germline V lookup: CDR1 SGHAT, CDR2 FQNNGV. The CDR3 region is CASSFRDRAGTQYF. The CDR3 DNA follows: TGTGCCAGCAGCTTCCGGGACAGGGCGGGGACCCAGTACTTC.

This clonotype was detected many times. This chain joins TRBV27 and TRBJ2-7; D unresolved. The CDR3 consists of 15 residues. Germline-derived CDR1 and CDR2 are MNHEY and SMNVEV (reference sequence). Trimming left V 11 bases short and J 1 base short, with 21 bases between. CDR3 loop: CASSGQGPPSYEQYF. CDR3 sequence (DNA): TGTGCCTCCTCCGGGCAAGGACCGCCGTCCTACGAGCAGTACTTC.

The CDR3 nucleotides read TGTGCCAGCAGTCCCCTGGGGAGTTTCTACGAGCAGTACTTC. The encoded protein is CASSPLGSFYEQYF. This chain joins TRBV27 and TRBJ2-7, with D maybe TRBD2 (5 bases). The germline V gene has CDR1 MNHEY and CDR2 SMNVEV (reference sequence). The CDR3 loop spans 14 amino acids. The V and J ends lost 5 bases and 3 bases respectively, with 14 bases between them.